What follows describes a single T cell receptor (beta chain). What it binds is not known. This sample is part of a study of a mutant IDH1 vaccine in newly diagnosed glioma. The overall study: The earlier regimen, radiotherapy, temozolomide, or both, was most often both.

Time point of the sample: week 35, safety follow-up. In the vaccine, a single dose held 300 ug of the mutant IDH1 20-mer peptide, along with topical imiquimod. Profiled with immunoSEQ multiplex PCR; TCRdb holds only in-frame clones, not every one. The sample has 30,000 to 40,000 clones; about four fifths are singletons. With 1 base clipped from V and 7 bases from J, the junction kept 7 bases outside the gene matches. The CDR3 contains 14 residues. In germline, CDR1 is SGHVS, CDR2 FNYEAQ. The sample consisted of PBMCs, taken from a glioma patient whose treatment included an IDH1 peptide vaccine. This rearrangement joins TRBV7-6 to TRBJ2-7; 7 positions agree with TRBD2. The TCR sequence derives from a man between 40 and 49 years old with glioma. Some clones in this sample may be carry-over from other donors' samples. The CDR3 region has the DNA TGTGCCAGCAGCTTAGGCGGGGGTCTGGGGGAGCAGTACTTC. This codes for CASSLGGGLGEQYF.